The 26 T cell receptor beta chains below were found in one sample sequenced in a study of regulatory T cells in long-lasting Graves disease. For TCR beta, libraries came from iRepertoire HTBI primers and Arm-PCR of CDR3 regions. Each CDR3 protein is one row after TCRdb ran MiXCR on the multiplex PCR reads. The table records around 450,000 distinct CDR3 sequences, approximately 15% of them present only once. Time point noted: newly diagnosed GD, antithyroid drugs for less than 3 months. PBMCs were the source of the RNA used for TCR sequencing. The same data also went into a second study, on T cells in Graves' hyperthyroidism and ophthalmopathy.

Sequencing was performed on peripheral blood mononuclear cells (PBMCs), taken at new diagnosis, from a patient treated with antithyroid drugs. The receptor source for this set is a woman aged 40 to 50 with Graves disease.

The chain is built from TRBV5-1 and TRBJ1-6; D is possibly TRBD1 (6 bases). V lost 0 bases and J 6 bases, leaving 16 bases between the germline ends. In germline, CDR1 is SGHRS, CDR2 YFSETQ. This CDR3 is built from 17 residues. CDR3 in amino acids: CASSLASRTAINSPLHF. The CDR3 bases are TGCGCCAGCAGCTTGGCCTCGAGGACAGCAATTAATTCACCCCTCCACTTT.

The J gene is TRBJ2-5, the V gene TRBV20-1, with D uncertain. The CDR3 is made up of 15 amino acids. Between the trimmed V and J ends, which lost 0 bases and 0 bases, there was a span of 11 bases. Germline V gives CDR1 DFQATT, CDR2 SNEGSKA (reference sequence). For the CDR3, the DNA is TGCAGTGCTAGAGACCCAGCCCTGTACCAAGAGACCCAGTACTTC. Amino acids: CSARDPALYQETQYF.

This clonotype was recorded a few times. The chain uses TRBV9 and TRBJ2-7, with D unclear. Germline assignment: CDR1 SGDLS and CDR2 YYNGEE. V was clipped by 7 bases and J by 6 bases, with 14 bases between them. The CDR3 loop spans 12 amino acids. The CDR3 nucleotides read TGTGCCAGCTCCCCCCGGCCCTTCGAGCAGTACTTC. Translating it yields CASSPRPFEQYF.

In regard to this clonotype: A much bigger clone sits one base away, suggesting this may be a read error. V is TRBV13 and J is TRBJ2-7, with TRBD1 identical over 9 bases. Germline values: CDR1 PRHDT, CDR2 FYEKMQ (reference sequence). The ends lost 5 bases at V and 5 bases at J; junction bases unmatched: 13. This CDR3 has 16 residues. CDR3 loop: CASSRGRGTGSHEQYF. The CDR3 bases are TGTGCCAGCAGCCGAGGACGCGGGACAGGGTCCCACGAGCAGTACTTC.

This clonotype was observed at least ten times. The gene calls are TRBV20-1 and TRBJ1-5; no firm D call. The CDR3 is 14 residues long. Per germline, CDR1 DFQATT and CDR2 SNEGSKA (reference sequence). With 0 bases removed from V and 10 bases from J, the gap between germline ends came to 16 bases. The chain's CDR3 is CSARDRMGSGPQHF. In nucleotides, the CDR3 is TGCAGTGCTAGAGATAGAATGGGATCAGGACCCCAGCATTTT.

This clonotype was detected a few times. This sequence joins TRBV9 and TRBJ2-3, with D perhaps matching TRBD1 or TRBD2 (5 bases each). Between the trimmed V and J ends, which lost 4 bases and 0 bases, there was a span of 12 bases. The CDR3 is 15 amino acids. CDR1 and CDR2 from the germline V gene are SGDLS and YYNGEE. The CDR3 nucleotides read TGTGCCAGCAGCACGGGACCGGCTAGCACAGATACGCAGTATTTT. This translates into CASSTGPASTDTQYF.

At least ten counts were recorded for this clonotype. The chain links TRBV28 to TRBJ1-2, with D tentatively TRBD1 (5 bases). This CDR3 region has 15 residues. Looked up from germline, CDR1 is MDHEN and CDR2 is SYDVKM. The V and J ends lost 3 bases and 3 bases respectively, with 14 bases between them. CDR3 region: CASSLGGAEDYGYTF. CDR3 DNA sequence: TGTGCCAGCAGTTTGGGGGGAGCCGAGGACTATGGCTACACCTTC.

This clonotype has a count of ten or more. This chain connects TRBV7-2 to TRBJ2-7, with 15 bases aligning to TRBD2. Germline assignment: CDR1 SGHTA and CDR2 FQGNSA. V dropped 0 bases and J dropped 1; count of bases not matched to a gene: 4. The CDR3 contains 18 residues. CDR3 loop: CASSLAWTSGRASYEQYF. In DNA, the CDR3 is TGTGCCAGCAGCTTAGCTTGGACTAGCGGGAGGGCTTCCTACGAGCAGTACTTC.

The chain carries TRBV20-1 and TRBJ2-1, with D perhaps TRBD2 (5 bases). V lost 5 bases, J lost 4 bases, and 12 bases lay in between. This CDR3 has 13 amino acids. Germline CDR1 reads DFQATT; CDR2 reads SNEGSKA (reference sequence). CDR3 coding DNA: TGCAGTGCTTGCCGGGATAATTACAATGAGCAGTTCTTC. Protein sequence: CSACRDNYNEQFF.

This chain joins TRBV5-1 and TRBJ1-1; tentatively, D is TRBD1 (5 bases). The V end lost 4 bases, the J end lost 1 base, and 11 bases lay between the germline ends. The CDR3 runs 14 residues. In germline, CDR1 is SGHRS, CDR2 YFSETQ. CDR3 bases: TGCGCCAGCAGCACCCAAGGACAGAACACTGAAGCTTTCTTT. Protein product: CASSTQGQNTEAFF.

The chain combines TRBV3-1 with TRBJ2-5; a possible D gene is TRBD1 (6 bases). Germline V gene sequence: CDR1 LGHDT, CDR2 YNNKEL (reference sequence). The CDR3 consists of 15 residues. V was trimmed by 1 base and J by 5 bases, leaving 14 bases between them. CDR3 in amino acids: CASSQVRGVQETQYF. DNA of the CDR3: TGTGCCAGCAGCCAAGTCAGGGGAGTTCAGGAGACCCAGTACTTC.

On this clonotype: At one end, the junction sequence differs from germline, possibly due to a read error. The CDR3 sequence: CASSTGTSVAYGQYF. The CDR3 region has the DNA TGTGCCAGCAGTACCGGGACTAGCGTCGCCTACGGGCAGTACTTC. The V call is TRBV5-6, the J call TRBJ2-7; 10 bases fit TRBD2. Looked up from germline, CDR1 is SGHDT and CDR2 is YYEEEE. CDR3 length: 15 residues.

This clonotype has only a few counts. The gene calls are TRBV12-3 or TRBV12-4 and TRBJ2-2; D tentatively fits TRBD1 or TRBD2 (7 bases each). The CDR3 runs to 14 residues. Deletions cut 8 bases from V and 7 bases from J, with 17 bases between. CDR3 sequence (DNA): TGTGCCAGCGGTCAGGGGGGGGGTATCGGGGAGCTGTTTTTT. Translation: CASGQGGGIGELFF.

Ten or more counts support this clonotype. The rearrangement links TRBV28 to TRBJ2-3, with D possibly TRBD2 on 7 matching bases. CDR1 is MDHEN, CDR2 SYDVKM, per germline. Trimming pared 8 bases from V and 1 base from J, leaving 16 bases between. This CDR3 has 15 amino acids. In DNA form, the CDR3 reads TGTGCCAGCGTCGGGGGGCAGGCAGGCACAGATACGCAGTATTTT. The encoded protein is CASVGGQAGTDTQYF.

This clonotype was seen ten or more times. The rearrangement joins TRBV30 to TRBJ1-5, with D hard to call. Trimming shortened V by 2 bases and J by 10 bases, and 12 bases separated the two germline ends. Germline V gene lookup returns CDR1 GTSNPN and CDR2 SVGIG (reference sequence). The CDR3 has 12 residues. This CDR3 is CAWSSHRTPQHF. The DNA of the CDR3 is TGTGCCTGGAGTTCTCACCGGACTCCCCAGCATTTT.

This clonotype came up many times. The chain has TRBV20-1 and TRBJ2-3; the D gene is possibly TRBD2 (5 bases). Germline CDR1 DFQATT, CDR2 SNEGSKA (reference sequence). This CDR3 comprises 13 residues. Trimming removed 3 bases at V and 2 bases at J, with 9 bases between. This CDR3 is CSASDGVTDTQYF. CDR3 DNA: TGCAGTGCTAGCGACGGGGTCACAGATACGCAGTATTTT.

CDR3 sequence reads: CASSKGLAGGPSKTQYF. CDR3 DNA sequence: TGCGCCAGCAGCAAGGGACTAGCGGGAGGGCCGTCAAAGACCCAGTACTTC. The genes are TRBV5-1 and TRBJ2-5; 16 nucleotides match TRBD2. The V gene's germline CDR1 is SGHRS and CDR2 YFSETQ. The CDR3 sequence is 17 residues long. V gave up 4 bases and J gave up 6 bases; unmatched junction bases: 9.

V gene TRBV18 combines with J gene TRBJ1-5; TRBD1 aligns across 9 bases. The ends lost 5 bases at V and 6 bases at J; junction bases unmatched: 5. The length of the CDR3 is 14 residues. In germline, CDR1 is KGHSH, CDR2 LQKENI. DNA of the CDR3: TGTGCCAGCTCAGCACAGGGGGCTGTTCAGCCCCAGCATTTT. This encodes CASSAQGAVQPQHF.

The rearrangement links TRBV5-6 to TRBJ1-3; tentative D call: TRBD1 (5 bases). The germline V gene encodes CDR1 SGHDT and CDR2 YYEEEE. The CDR3 covers 14 residues. Trimming pared 4 bases from V and 3 bases from J, leaving 11 bases between. The CDR3: CASSPGTIGNTIYF. CDR3 DNA sequence: TGTGCCAGCAGCCCCGGGACTATTGGAAACACCATATATTTT.

Ten or more counts support this clonotype. The genes are TRBV27 and TRBJ2-1, with 8 bases matching TRBD2. This CDR3 comprises 13 residues. The trim removed 7 bases at V and 10 bases at J, leaving 9 bases unmatched. Germline V gives CDR1 MNHEY, CDR2 SMNVEV (reference sequence). The CDR3 reads CASTPGGGREQFF. The CDR3 region has the DNA TGTGCCAGCACCCCGGGGGGGGGACGGGAGCAGTTCTTC.

This clonotype was observed at least ten times. The chain couples TRBV28 to TRBJ2-7; a weak D match, TRBD2 (5 bases). Germline CDR1 is MDHEN and CDR2 is SYDVKM. The CDR3 extends over 14 amino acids. Trimming took 7 bases from V and 2 from J, leaving 15 bases between them. CDR3 DNA sequence: TGTGCCAGCATGACGGCCCCCGGGGCCTACGAGCAGTACTTC. It codes for CASMTAPGAYEQYF.

This clonotype occurred a few times. The V call is TRBV18, the J call TRBJ2-1, with TRBD2 matching 11 bases. After removal of 0 bases from V and 5 bases from J, the junction contained 3 bases not matched to a gene. Per the germline V gene, CDR1 is KGHSH and CDR2 is LQKENI. This CDR3 has 16 residues. The CDR3 here is CASSPPSGRGNNEQFF. The DNA for the CDR3 is TGTGCCAGCTCACCACCTAGCGGGAGGGGAAACAATGAGCAGTTCTTC.

In its sample, this clonotype was seen many times. V usage is TRBV12-3 or TRBV12-4 and J usage is TRBJ2-3, with TRBD2 matching 11 bases. The CDR3 has 15 amino acids. The trim removed 6 bases at V and 3 bases at J, leaving 5 bases unmatched. CDR3 DNA sequence: TGTGCCAGCAGGGCCCGACTAGCGGGAACAGATACGCAGTATTTT. As protein: CASRARLAGTDTQYF.

The V gene is TRBV20-1, the J gene TRBJ1-2; possible D gene TRBD1, 6 bases. The CDR3 runs to 16 residues. Trimming cost V 0 bases and J 3 bases, with 17 bases left between them. Looked up from germline, CDR1 is DFQATT and CDR2 is SNEGSKA (reference sequence). CDR3 residues: CSARDRRTEIYYGYTF. CDR3 nucleotides: TGCAGTGCTAGAGATCGAAGGACAGAAATTTACTATGGCTACACCTTC.

In this sample, this clonotype turned up a few times. This rearrangement joins TRBV6-2 or TRBV6-3 to TRBJ2-7, with 12 bases identical to TRBD1. V lost 6 bases to trimming and J lost 3 bases; unmatched junction nucleotides: 3. The CDR3 extends over 14 amino acids. Germline values: CDR1 MNHEY, CDR2 SVGEGT. The CDR3 nucleotides are TGTGCCAGCAGCCGGGACAGGGGGCACTACGAGCAGTACTTC. It is translated as CASSRDRGHYEQYF.

Many counts were recorded for this clonotype. This chain joins TRBV12-3 or TRBV12-4 and TRBJ1-5; D gene ambiguous. V was trimmed by 1 base and J by 5 bases, leaving 3 bases between them. The CDR3 is 12 amino acids. The CDR3, as DNA: TGTGCCAGCAGTTTAGTGGATCAGCCCCAGCATTTT. It encodes CASSLVDQPQHF.